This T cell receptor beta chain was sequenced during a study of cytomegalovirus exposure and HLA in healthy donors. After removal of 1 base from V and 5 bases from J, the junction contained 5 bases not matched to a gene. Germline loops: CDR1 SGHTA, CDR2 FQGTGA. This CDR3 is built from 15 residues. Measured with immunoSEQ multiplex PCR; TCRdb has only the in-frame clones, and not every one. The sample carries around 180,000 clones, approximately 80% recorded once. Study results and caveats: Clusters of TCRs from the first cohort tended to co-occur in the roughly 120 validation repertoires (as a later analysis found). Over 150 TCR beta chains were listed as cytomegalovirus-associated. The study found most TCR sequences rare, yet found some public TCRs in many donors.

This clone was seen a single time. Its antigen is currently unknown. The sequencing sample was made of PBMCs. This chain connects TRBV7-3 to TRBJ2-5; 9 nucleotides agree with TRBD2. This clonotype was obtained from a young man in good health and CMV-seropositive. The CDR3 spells CASSLSGRAGETQYF. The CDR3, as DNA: TGTGCCAGCAGCTTAAGCGGGAGGGCCGGGGAGACCCAGTACTTC.